Given below is one T cell receptor beta chain in context. This sample was included in a study of blood T cells in healthy people across ages. Primed by a sample-barcoded 5' primer and a J-beta primer mix, a second PCR proceeded for about 6 to 11 cycles. The template-switch adaptor, which had 12 random nucleotides, put a tag on each cDNA molecule. Each CDR3 protein is one row after TCRdb ran MiXCR on the 5' RACE reads. The sample holds roughly 1,800,000 distinct CDR3 sequences, roughly 49% seen once. The CDR3 sequence is 13 residues long. Trimming removed 3 bases from V and 13 bases from J, with 13 bases in between. Germline values: CDR1 LNHNV, CDR2 YYDKDF (reference sequence).

Sequencing input: blood. The receptor's source is a woman aged 40 to 50 in good health. The V call is TRBV15, the J call TRBJ1-6; maybe TRBD1 (6 bases). The chain's CDR3 is CATSRDRVIPLHF. CDR3 bases: TGTGCCACCAGCAGGGACAGAGTAATTCCCCTCCACTTT.